This TCR beta chain emerged from a study of shared clonotypes between healthy human individuals. Turning to the study itself: Per donor, three plates held CD4 naive cells, three held CD4 memory, two held CD8 naive and one held CD8 memory.

Only in-frame clones appear in the TCRdb table, and some are missing; sequencing was by immunoSEQ multiplex PCR. The data contain roughly 2,500,000 clones, roughly 93% of them seen just once; the ten biggest clones take up about 0.34%. CDR1 and CDR2 (germline): KGHSH, LQKENI. This CDR3 has 13 amino acids. After removal of 3 bases from V and 4 bases from J, the junction contained 0 bases not matched to a gene. This clone has more than one count but fewer than ten. The sequenced material came from naive CD4+ T cells from PBMCs. Subset: CD45RA+ positively selected. This sequence originates from a young man in good health. Some clones in this sample may be carry-over from other donors' samples. The chain has TRBV18 and TRBJ2-4, with 7 nucleotides matching TRBD1. The CDR3 region is CASSPGQKNIQYF. In nucleotides, the CDR3 is TGTGCCAGCTCACCGGGACAGAAAAACATTCAGTACTTC.